These T cell receptor beta chains were read from a single sample in a study of blood T cell repertoires in COVID-19. The table came from immunoSEQ multiplex PCR; TCRdb's copy has only in-frame clones and leaves some out. Of around 170,000 clones listed, approximately 80% are singletons. What was sequenced was PBMCs or T cells enriched from blood (not recorded which). These TCRs come from a woman in her 50s who had recovered from COVID-19. Both conserved end residues are part of each CDR3. The order of the fields is V gene, J gene, D gene, clone size, CDR3 protein, CDR3 DNA. A D gene is named only where the DNA matches it firmly. Rows may omit the clone size; those that give it use once, few, many or a size class.

TRBV3-1/TRBV3-2	TRBJ1-2	.	.	CASSQAVSYGYTF	TGTGCCAGCAGCCAAGCCGTCAGCTATGGCTACACCTTC
TRBV2	TRBJ1-2	.	.	CASSEAPGGTDGYTF	TGTGCCAGCAGTGAAGCGCCGGGGGGAACGGATGGCTACACCTTC
TRBV7-2	TRBJ2-1	.	.	CASSLGVSRWDNEQFF	TGTGCCAGCAGCTTAGGGGTATCTAGGTGGGACAATGAGCAGTTCTTC
TRBV19	TRBJ2-1	TRBD1	.	CASTWTGLQNEQFF	TGTGCCAGTACATGGACAGGCCTCCAGAATGAGCAGTTCTTC
TRBV28	TRBJ1-1	.	.	CASSPASGGRWTEAFF	TGTGCCAGCAGTCCCGCCTCCGGGGGGCGATGGACTGAAGCTTTCTTT
TRBV2	TRBJ1-1	TRBD1	.	CASSRQGLNTEAFF	TGTGCCAGCAGTCGACAGGGCTTGAACACTGAAGCTTTCTTT
TRBV5-1	TRBJ2-7	TRBD1	few	CASSWGQGVEQYF	TGCGCCAGCAGCTGGGGACAGGGGGTCGAGCAGTACTTC
TRBV6-5	TRBJ1-6	TRBD1	.	CASSTRQGSNSPLHF	TGTGCCAGCAGTACCCGACAGGGTTCCAATTCACCCCTCCACTTT
TRBV6-5	TRBJ1-2	.	once	CASSYRGTTNYGYTF	TGTGCCAGCAGTTACCGGGGGACCACTAACTATGGCTACACCTTC
TRBV28	TRBJ1-2	TRBD1	.	CASSANRGVPGAYGYTF	TGTGCCAGCAGTGCCAACAGGGGGGTCCCGGGGGCCTATGGCTACACCTTC
TRBV18	TRBJ2-3	.	.	CASSQQVGADTQYF	TGTGCCAGCTCACAACAGGTGGGCGCAGATACGCAGTATTTT
TRBV25-1	TRBJ1-4	.	.	CASTRGLGESEKLFF	TGTGCCAGCACTCGAGGGTTGGGAGAGAGTGAAAAACTGTTTTTT
TRBV7-2	TRBJ1-2	.	.	CASSLAGLWGYTF	TGTGCCAGCAGCTTGGCAGGGCTATGGGGCTACACCTTC
TRBV19	TRBJ2-1	TRBD2	.	CASTDLSGHSTFYHNEQFF	TGTGCCAGCACCGACCTTAGCGGGCATAGTACCTTCTACCACAATGAGCAGTTCTTC
TRBV9	TRBJ1-3	.	.	CASSARGNTIYF	TGTGCCAGCAGCGCCCGTGGAAACACCATATATTTT
TRBV25-1	TRBJ2-1	TRBD2	.	CASSLAGGSGEQFF	TGTGCCAGCAGCCTAGCGGGGGGGTCTGGTGAGCAGTTCTTC
TRBV11-1	TRBJ1-1	TRBD1	.	CASSRRDRGPEAFF	TGTGCCAGCAGCCGCCGGGACAGGGGTCCTGAAGCTTTCTTT
TRBV6-2/TRBV6-3	TRBJ2-1	TRBD1	.	CASSRQGEKQFF	TGTGCCAGCAGTCGACAGGGAGAAAAGCAGTTCTTC
TRBV7-9	TRBJ2-7	.	.	CASSLEGQQYF	TGTGCCAGCAGCTTGGAGGGACAGCAGTACTTC
TRBV6-5	TRBJ2-7	TRBD1	.	CASQGTGGDYEQYF	TGTGCCAGCCAAGGGACAGGGGGCGACTACGAGCAGTACTTC
TRBV18	TRBJ2-1	TRBD2	.	CASSPVVTSGAYNEQFF	TGTGCCAGCTCACCAGTCGTGACTAGCGGGGCATACAATGAGCAGTTCTTC
TRBV6-2/TRBV6-3	TRBJ2-7	.	.	CASSNDIEQYF	TGTGCCAGCAGTAACGACATCGAGCAGTACTTC
TRBV19	TRBJ1-5	TRBD1	.	CASNDRGVSQPQHF	TGTGCCAGTAACGACAGGGGCGTTAGTCAGCCCCAGCATTTT
TRBV9	TRBJ2-1	.	few	CASSVDPGELNEQFF	TGTGCCAGCAGCGTAGATCCGGGAGAGTTAAATGAGCAGTTCTTC
TRBV16	TRBJ1-6	.	.	CASSQSRSNNSPLHF	TGTGCCAGCAGCCAATCTCGTAGTAATAATTCACCCCTCCACTTT
TRBV7-8	TRBJ1-1	.	.	CASSLASQGSTEAFF	TGTGCCAGCAGCTTAGCGAGTCAGGGATCTACTGAAGCTTTCTTT
TRBV19	TRBJ1-2	TRBD1	.	CASRGQGDYYGYTF	TGTGCCAGTAGGGGACAGGGAGATTACTATGGCTACACCTTC
TRBV24-1	TRBJ2-1	TRBD2	.	CATSDRRLAGRNEQFF	TGTGCCACCAGTGATAGGAGACTAGCGGGACGGAATGAGCAGTTCTTC
TRBV28	TRBJ2-2	TRBD1	.	CATGQGNTGELFF	TGTGCCACTGGACAGGGGAACACCGGGGAGCTGTTTTTT
TRBV11-3	TRBJ1-1	.	.	CASSLGQGANTEAFF	TGTGCCAGCAGCTTAGGCCAGGGCGCGAACACTGAAGCTTTCTTT
TRBV11-1	TRBJ2-7	TRBD2	.	CASSLKRDGPYEQYF	TGTGCCAGCAGCTTAAAGCGGGATGGGCCCTACGAGCAGTACTTC
TRBV19	TRBJ2-3	TRBD2	.	CASNEGGNSDTQYF	TGTGCCAGTAACGAGGGAGGGAACTCAGATACGCAGTATTTT
TRBV18	TRBJ1-6	.	.	CATAVSSYNSPLHF	TGTGCCACCGCCGTGAGCTCCTATAATTCACCCCTCCACTTT
TRBV28	TRBJ1-4	.	.	CASSSLDSYPEKLFF	TGTGCCAGCAGCTCCTTAGACAGTTACCCCGAAAAACTGTTTTTT
TRBV3-1/TRBV3-2	TRBJ1-1	TRBD1	.	CASSQGQGSLTEAFF	TGTGCCAGCAGCCAAGGACAGGGAAGTTTAACTGAAGCTTTCTTT
TRBV28	TRBJ1-1	.	.	CASSYTQGNTEAFF	TGTGCCAGCAGCTATACACAGGGTAACACTGAAGCTTTCTTT
TRBV7-9	TRBJ1-2	TRBD1	.	CASSPRTGAIGYTF	TGTGCCAGCAGCCCAAGGACAGGGGCAATCGGCTACACCTTC
TRBV18	TRBJ2-2	TRBD1	.	CASSPDRGPRIGELFF	TGTGCCAGCTCTCCTGATAGGGGGCCACGGATCGGGGAGCTGTTTTTT
TRBV3-1/TRBV3-2	TRBJ2-1	.	.	CASSQEYSPRNEQFF	TGTGCCAGCAGCCAAGAATATAGTCCGAGAAATGAGCAGTTCTTC
TRBV5-1	TRBJ1-4	TRBD1	.	CASSPDRNEKLFF	TGCGCCAGCAGCCCGGACAGGAATGAAAAACTGTTTTTT
TRBV28	TRBJ1-3	.	.	CASSLGAVAGNTIYF	TGTGCCAGCAGTTTGGGGGCAGTCGCTGGAAACACCATATATTTT
TRBV7-9	TRBJ2-5	.	few	CASSLGDRFEETQYF	TGTGCCAGCAGCTTAGGAGACAGGTTTGAAGAGACCCAGTACTTC
TRBV2	TRBJ1-5	.	once	CASSVAGDQPQHF	TGTGCCAGCAGTGTGGCAGGGGATCAGCCCCAGCATTTT
TRBV3-1/TRBV3-2	TRBJ1-2	.	.	CASSQEIGRNGYTF	TGTGCCAGCAGCCAAGAGATAGGGAGGAATGGCTACACCTTC
TRBV5-5	TRBJ1-5	.	.	CASSLLGDSNQPQHF	TGTGCCAGCAGCTTGCTAGGGGATAGCAATCAGCCCCAGCATTTT
TRBV19	TRBJ1-1	TRBD1	few	CASGTGQGGTFF	TGTGCCAGTGGAACGGGACAGGGGGGGACTTTCTTT
TRBV7-9	TRBJ2-2	.	.	CASSPRDSGSGELFF	TGTGCCAGCAGCCCTCGGGACAGCGGGTCTGGGGAGCTGTTTTTT
TRBV2	TRBJ2-1	TRBD2	once	CASRVTAGGMFF	TGTGCCAGCAGGGTTACAGCCGGGGGGATGTTCTTC
TRBV19	TRBJ2-2	TRBD2	.	CASSIHASGPSPGELFF	TGTGCCAGTAGTATCCATGCTAGCGGGCCCTCCCCCGGGGAGCTGTTTTTT
TRBV2	TRBJ1-4	.	.	CASNRLRHNEKLFF	TGTGCCAGCAATCGACTAAGACATAATGAAAAACTGTTTTTT
TRBV7-2	TRBJ2-1	.	.	CASSSGQSYNEQFF	TGTGCCAGCAGCTCCGGACAGTCTTACAATGAGCAGTTCTTC
TRBV5-1	TRBJ2-5	TRBD1	.	CASTPTVGTGQETQYF	TGCGCCAGCACCCCCACCGTTGGGACAGGGCAAGAGACCCAGTACTTC